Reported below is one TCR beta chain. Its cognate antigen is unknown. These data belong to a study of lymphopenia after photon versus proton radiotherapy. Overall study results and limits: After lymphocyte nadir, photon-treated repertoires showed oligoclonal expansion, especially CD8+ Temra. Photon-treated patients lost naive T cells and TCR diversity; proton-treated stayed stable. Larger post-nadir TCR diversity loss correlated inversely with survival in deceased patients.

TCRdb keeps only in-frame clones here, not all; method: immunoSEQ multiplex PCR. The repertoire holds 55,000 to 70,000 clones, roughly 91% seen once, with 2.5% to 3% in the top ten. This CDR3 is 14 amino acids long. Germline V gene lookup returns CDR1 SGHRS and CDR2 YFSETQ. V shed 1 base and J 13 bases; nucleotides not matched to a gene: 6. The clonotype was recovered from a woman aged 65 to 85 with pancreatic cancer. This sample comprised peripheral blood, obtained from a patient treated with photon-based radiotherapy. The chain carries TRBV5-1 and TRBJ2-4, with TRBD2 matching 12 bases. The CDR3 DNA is TGCGCCAGCAGCTTGAGGCTAGCGGGAGGGCCCCAGTACTTC. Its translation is CASSLRLAGGPQYF.